This T cell receptor (beta chain) was found in a study of PD-1 blockade in classical Hodgkin lymphoma. Study-wide results and caveats: Newly diagnosed patients had baseline TCR diversity that was reportedly lower than that of healthy donors.

Generated by immunoSEQ multiplex PCR, the TCRdb table keeps only in-frame clones and is missing some. The sample has about 14,000 clones, roughly 84% seen once. Described time point: newly diagnosed, previously untreated cHL patient sample. Thawed PBMCs yielded CD4+ T cells through magnetic negative selection. Serving as comparison were PBMCs from newly diagnosed, untreated classical Hodgkin lymphoma, which were sequenced alongside the relapsed/refractory trial patients. With respect to this clone: Its antigen is unidentified.

With 0 bases clipped from V and 4 bases from J, the junction kept 13 bases outside the gene matches. Germline V gives CDR1 LGHNA, CDR2 YSLEER. The CDR3 extends over 18 amino acids. This receptor was taken from a human donor with classical Hodgkin lymphoma. The V gene is TRBV4-3, the J gene TRBJ1-1, with TRBD1 identical over 8 bases. The source material was CD4+ T cells from blood. CDR3 DNA: TGCGCCAGCAGCCAAGATGCCCAGAGACAGGGGCCATCCACTGAAGCTTTCTTT. Encoded protein: CASSQDAQRQGPSTEAFF.